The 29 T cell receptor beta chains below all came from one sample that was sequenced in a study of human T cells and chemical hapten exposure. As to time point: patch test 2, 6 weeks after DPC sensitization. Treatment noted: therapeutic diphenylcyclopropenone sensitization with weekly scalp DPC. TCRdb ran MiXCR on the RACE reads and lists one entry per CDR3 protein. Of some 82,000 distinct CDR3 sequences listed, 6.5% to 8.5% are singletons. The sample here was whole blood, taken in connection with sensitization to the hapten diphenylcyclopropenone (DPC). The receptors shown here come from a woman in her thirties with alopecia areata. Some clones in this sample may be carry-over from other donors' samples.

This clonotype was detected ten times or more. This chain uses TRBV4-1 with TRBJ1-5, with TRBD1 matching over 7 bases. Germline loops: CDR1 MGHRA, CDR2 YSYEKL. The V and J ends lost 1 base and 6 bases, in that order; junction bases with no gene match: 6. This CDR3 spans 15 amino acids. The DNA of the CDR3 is TGCGCCAGCAGCCAAGTCTTCAGGGGGAGTCAGCCCCAGCATTTT. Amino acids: CASSQVFRGSQPQHF.

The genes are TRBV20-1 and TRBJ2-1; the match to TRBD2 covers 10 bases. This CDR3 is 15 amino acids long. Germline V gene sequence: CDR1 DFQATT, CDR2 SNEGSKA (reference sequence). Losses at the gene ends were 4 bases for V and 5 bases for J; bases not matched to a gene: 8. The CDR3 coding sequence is TGCAGTGCTACCAAAACTAGCGGGGTTAACAATGAGCAGTTCTTC. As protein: CSATKTSGVNNEQFF.

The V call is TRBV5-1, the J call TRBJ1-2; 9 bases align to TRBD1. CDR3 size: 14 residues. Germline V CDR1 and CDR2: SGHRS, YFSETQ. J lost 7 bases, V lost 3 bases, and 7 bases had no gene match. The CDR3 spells CASSYGTGFAGYTF. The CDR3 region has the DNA TGCGCCAGCAGCTACGGGACAGGGTTCGCTGGCTACACCTTC.

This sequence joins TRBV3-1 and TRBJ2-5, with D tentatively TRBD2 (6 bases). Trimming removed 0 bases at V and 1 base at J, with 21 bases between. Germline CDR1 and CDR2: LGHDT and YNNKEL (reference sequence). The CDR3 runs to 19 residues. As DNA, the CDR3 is TGTGCCAGCAGCCAAGACCACGAGTTCGGGGGTAAGCGCCAAGAGACCCAGTACTTC. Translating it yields CASSQDHEFGGKRQETQYF.

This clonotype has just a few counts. CDR3 loop: CAFSHGASTDTQYF. The CDR3 DNA reads as TGTGCCTTCTCACACGGGGCCTCCACAGATACGCAGTATTTT. This chain connects TRBV30 to TRBJ2-3; D is possibly TRBD1 or TRBD2 (5 bases each). This CDR3 region has 14 residues. Trimming removed 7 bases at V and 2 bases at J, with 16 bases between. The V gene's germline CDR1 is GTSNPN and CDR2 SVGIG (reference sequence).

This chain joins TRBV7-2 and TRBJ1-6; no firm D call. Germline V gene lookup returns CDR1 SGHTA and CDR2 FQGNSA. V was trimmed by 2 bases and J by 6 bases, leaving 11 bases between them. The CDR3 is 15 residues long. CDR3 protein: CASSLLIAINSPLHF. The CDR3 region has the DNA TGTGCCAGCAGCTTATTGATAGCGATTAATTCACCCCTCCACTTT. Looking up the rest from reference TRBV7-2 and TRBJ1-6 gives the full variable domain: GAGVSQSPSNKVTEKGKDVELRCDPISGHTALYWYRQSLGQGLEFLIYFQGNSAPDKSGLPSDRFSAERTGGSVSTLTIQRTQQEDSAVYLCASSLLIAINSPLHFGNGTRLTVT.

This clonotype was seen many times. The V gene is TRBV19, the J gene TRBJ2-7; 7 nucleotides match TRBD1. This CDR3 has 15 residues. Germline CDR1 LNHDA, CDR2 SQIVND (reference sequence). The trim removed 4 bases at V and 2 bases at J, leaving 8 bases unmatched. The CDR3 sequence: CASSTLPGQPYEQYF. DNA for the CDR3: TGTGCCAGTAGTACCCTTCCGGGACAGCCCTACGAGCAGTACTTC.

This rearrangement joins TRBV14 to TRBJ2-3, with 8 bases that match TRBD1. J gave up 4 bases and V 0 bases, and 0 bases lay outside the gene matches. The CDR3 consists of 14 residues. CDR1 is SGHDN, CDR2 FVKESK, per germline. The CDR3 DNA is TGTGCCAGCAGCCAAGAGACAGGGGCAGATACGCAGTATTTT. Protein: CASSQETGADTQYF.

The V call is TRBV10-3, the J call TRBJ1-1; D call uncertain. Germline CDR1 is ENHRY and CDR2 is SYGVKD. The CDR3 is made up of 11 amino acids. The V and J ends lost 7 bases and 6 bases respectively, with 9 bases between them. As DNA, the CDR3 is TGTGCCATCAAGGGCTTCGCTGAAGCTTTCTTT. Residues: CAIKGFAEAFF.

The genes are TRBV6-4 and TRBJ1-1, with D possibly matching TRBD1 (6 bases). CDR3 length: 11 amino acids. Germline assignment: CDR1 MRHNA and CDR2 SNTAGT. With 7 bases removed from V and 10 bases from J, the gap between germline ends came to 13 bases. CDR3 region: CASIRGGRAFF. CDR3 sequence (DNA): TGTGCCAGCATCAGAGGGGGGAGAGCTTTCTTT.

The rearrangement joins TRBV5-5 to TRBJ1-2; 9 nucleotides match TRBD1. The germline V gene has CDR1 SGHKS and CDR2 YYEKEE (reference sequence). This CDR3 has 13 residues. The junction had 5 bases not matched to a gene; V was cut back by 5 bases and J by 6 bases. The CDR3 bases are TGTGCCAGCAGACGGGACAGGGTTGATGGCTACACCTTC. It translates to CASRRDRVDGYTF.

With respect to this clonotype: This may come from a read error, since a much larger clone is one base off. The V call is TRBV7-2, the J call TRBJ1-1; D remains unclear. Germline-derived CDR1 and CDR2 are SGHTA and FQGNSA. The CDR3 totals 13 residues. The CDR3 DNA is TGTGCCAGCAGCTTAGCTGTTGGCACTGAAGATTTCTTT. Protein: CASSLAVGTEDFF.

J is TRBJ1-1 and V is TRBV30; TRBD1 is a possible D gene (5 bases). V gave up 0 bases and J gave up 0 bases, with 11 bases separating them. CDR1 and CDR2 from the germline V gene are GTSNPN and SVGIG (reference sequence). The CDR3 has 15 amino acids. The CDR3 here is CAWSVRGSMNTEAFF. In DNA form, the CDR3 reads TGTGCCTGGAGTGTACGGGGGTCCATGAACACTGAAGCTTTCTTT. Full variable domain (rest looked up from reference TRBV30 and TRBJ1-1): SQTIHQWPATLVQPVGSPLSLECTVEGTSNPNLYWYRQAAGRGLQLLFYSVGIGQISSEVPQNLSASRPQDRQFILSSKKLLLSDSGFYLCAWSVRGSMNTEAFFGQGTRLTVV.

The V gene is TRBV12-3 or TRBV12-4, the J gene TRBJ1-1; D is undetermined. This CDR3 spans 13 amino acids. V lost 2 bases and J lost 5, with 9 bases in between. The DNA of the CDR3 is TGTGCCAGCAGTTTATCTCCACGTACTGAAGCTTTCTTT. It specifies CASSLSPRTEAFF.

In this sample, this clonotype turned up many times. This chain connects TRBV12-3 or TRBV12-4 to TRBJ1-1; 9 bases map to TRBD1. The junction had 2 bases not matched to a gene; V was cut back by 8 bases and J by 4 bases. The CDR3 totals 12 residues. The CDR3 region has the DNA TGTGCCAGCTACAGGGGGCTCACTGAAGCTTTCTTT. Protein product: CASYRGLTEAFF.

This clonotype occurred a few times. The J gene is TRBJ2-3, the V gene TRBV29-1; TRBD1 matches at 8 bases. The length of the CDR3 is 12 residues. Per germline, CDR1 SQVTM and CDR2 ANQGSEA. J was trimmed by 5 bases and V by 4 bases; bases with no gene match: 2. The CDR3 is CSVVTGGDTQYF. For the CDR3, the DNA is TGCAGCGTTGTTACAGGGGGAGATACGCAGTATTTT.

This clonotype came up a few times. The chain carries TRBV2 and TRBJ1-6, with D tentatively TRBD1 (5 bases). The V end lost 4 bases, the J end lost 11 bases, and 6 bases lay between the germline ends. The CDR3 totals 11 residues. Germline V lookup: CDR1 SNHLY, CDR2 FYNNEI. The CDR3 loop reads CASSGGPPLHF. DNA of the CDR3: TGTGCCAGCAGTGGGGGACCACCCCTCCACTTT.

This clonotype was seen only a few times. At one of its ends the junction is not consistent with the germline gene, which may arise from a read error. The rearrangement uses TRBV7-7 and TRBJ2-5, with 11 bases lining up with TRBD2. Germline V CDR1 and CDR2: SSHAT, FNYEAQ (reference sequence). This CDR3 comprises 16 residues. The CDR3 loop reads CASSLGLAGPQETQYF. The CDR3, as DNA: TGTGCTAGCAGCCTCGGACTAGCGGGTCCCCAAGAGACCCAGTACTTC.

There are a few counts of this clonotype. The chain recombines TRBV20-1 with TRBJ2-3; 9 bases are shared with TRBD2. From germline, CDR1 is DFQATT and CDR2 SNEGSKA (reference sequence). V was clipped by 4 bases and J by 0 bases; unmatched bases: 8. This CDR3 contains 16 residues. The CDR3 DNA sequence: TGCAGTGCTAAGACTAGCGGAGCACCTAGCACAGATACGCAGTATTTT. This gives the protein CSAKTSGAPSTDTQYF.

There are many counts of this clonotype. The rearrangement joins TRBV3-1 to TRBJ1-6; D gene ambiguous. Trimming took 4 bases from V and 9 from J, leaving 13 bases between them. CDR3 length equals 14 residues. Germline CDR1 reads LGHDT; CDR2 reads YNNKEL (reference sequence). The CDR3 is CASSLFTGGSPLHF. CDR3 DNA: TGTGCCAGCAGCCTCTTTACTGGCGGTTCACCCCTCCACTTT.

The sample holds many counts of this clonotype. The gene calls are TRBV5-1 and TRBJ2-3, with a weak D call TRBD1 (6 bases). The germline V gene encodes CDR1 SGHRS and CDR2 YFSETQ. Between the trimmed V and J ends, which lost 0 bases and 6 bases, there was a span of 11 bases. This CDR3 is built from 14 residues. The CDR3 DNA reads TGCGCCAGCAGCTTGGTCGGCACAGGGGATACGCAGTATTTT. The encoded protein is CASSLVGTGDTQYF.

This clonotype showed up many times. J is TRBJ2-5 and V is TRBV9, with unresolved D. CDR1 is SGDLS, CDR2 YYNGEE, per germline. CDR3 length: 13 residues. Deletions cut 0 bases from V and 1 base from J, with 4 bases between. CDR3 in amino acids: CASSVDSQETQYF. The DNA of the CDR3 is TGTGCCAGCAGCGTAGACAGCCAAGAGACCCAGTACTTC.

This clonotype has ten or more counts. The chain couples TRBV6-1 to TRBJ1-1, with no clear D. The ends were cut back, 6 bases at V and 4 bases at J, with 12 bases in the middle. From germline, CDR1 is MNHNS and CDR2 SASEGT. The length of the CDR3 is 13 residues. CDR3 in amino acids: CASSPQAFTEAFF. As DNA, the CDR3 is TGTGCCAGCAGCCCCCAGGCGTTCACTGAAGCTTTCTTT.

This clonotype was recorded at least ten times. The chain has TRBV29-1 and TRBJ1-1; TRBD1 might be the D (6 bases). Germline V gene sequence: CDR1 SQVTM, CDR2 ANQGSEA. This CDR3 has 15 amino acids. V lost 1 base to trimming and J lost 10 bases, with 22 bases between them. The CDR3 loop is CSVEARGRPVIGAFF. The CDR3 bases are TGCAGCGTTGAAGCCCGGGGGCGTCCGGTAATTGGAGCTTTCTTT.

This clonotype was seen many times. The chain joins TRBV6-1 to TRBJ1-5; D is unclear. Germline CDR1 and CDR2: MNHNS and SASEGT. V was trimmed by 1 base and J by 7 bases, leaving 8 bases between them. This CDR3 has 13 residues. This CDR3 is CASSEGLRQPQHF. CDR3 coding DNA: TGTGCCAGCAGTGAAGGGTTGAGGCAGCCCCAGCATTTT.

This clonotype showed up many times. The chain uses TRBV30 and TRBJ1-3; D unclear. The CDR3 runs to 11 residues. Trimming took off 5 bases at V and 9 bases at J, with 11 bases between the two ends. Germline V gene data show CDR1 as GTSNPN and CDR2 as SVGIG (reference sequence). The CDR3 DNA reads TGTGCCTGGCTTGCGTCGGGCACCATATATTTT. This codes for CAWLASGTIYF.

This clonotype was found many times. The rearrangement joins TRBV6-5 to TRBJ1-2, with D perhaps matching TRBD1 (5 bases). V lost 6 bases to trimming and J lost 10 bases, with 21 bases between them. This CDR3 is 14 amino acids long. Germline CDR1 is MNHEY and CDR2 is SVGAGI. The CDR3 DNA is TGTGCCAGCAGGCGACCTGACAGTGCCCTAGCCTACACCTTC. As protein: CASRRPDSALAYTF.

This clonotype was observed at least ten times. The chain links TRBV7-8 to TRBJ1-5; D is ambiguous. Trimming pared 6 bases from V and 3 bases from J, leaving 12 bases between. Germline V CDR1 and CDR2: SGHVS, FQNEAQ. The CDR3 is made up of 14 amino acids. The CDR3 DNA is TGTGCCAGCAGTATCGGACGGATCAATCAGCCCCAGCATTTT. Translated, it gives CASSIGRINQPQHF.

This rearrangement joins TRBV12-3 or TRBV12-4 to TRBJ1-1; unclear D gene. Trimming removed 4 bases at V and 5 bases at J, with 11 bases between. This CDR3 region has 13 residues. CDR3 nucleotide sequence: TGTGCCAGCAGTTCGTATCGGGTTACTGAAGCTTTCTTT. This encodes CASSSYRVTEAFF.